Each of the 6 T cell receptor beta chains below was sequenced from the same sample in a study of CD8+CD57+ T cells in acquired aplastic anemia. Patients sequenced had flow cytometry evidence of CD8+CD57+ cell expansion. According to the study, genomic DNA was the template for TCR beta VDJ and CDR3 profiling. TCRdb itself ran the reads through MiXCR, one entry per CDR3 protein. Here the sample spans 50,000 or so distinct CDR3 sequences, around 50% being singletons. Sequencing was carried out using sorted CD4+, CD8+, or CD8+CD57+ T cells (not recorded which) from PBMCs. The receptors shown here come from a human donor with aplastic anemia.

Concerning this clonotype: A clone one base away is much larger, so this may be a read error. The V and J genes are TRBV6-5 and TRBJ2-7; D possibly corresponds to TRBD1 (5 bases). Germline V CDR1 and CDR2: MNHEY, SVGAGI. The CDR3 has 15 residues. CDR3 in amino acids: CACSYLSGNPYGQYF. The CDR3 coding sequence is TGTGCCTGCAGTTATCTGTCAGGGAACCCCTACGGGCAGTACTTC.

The chain combines TRBV25-1 with TRBJ2-3; D is undetermined. This CDR3 has 13 amino acids. V was cut by 7 bases and J by 2 bases, with 10 bases left in between. Germline V gene data show CDR1 as MGHDK and CDR2 as SYGVNS. The DNA for the CDR3 is TGTGCCAGCACAGGCGGAAACACAGATACGCAGTATTTT. This translates into CASTGGNTDTQYF.

The gene calls are TRBV19 and TRBJ1-2; tentative D call: TRBD1 (5 bases). V lost 3 bases and J 5 bases, leaving 16 bases between the germline ends. Germline values: CDR1 LNHDA, CDR2 SQIVND (reference sequence). This CDR3 region has 15 residues. CDR3 sequence: CASSIFDRASYGYTF. The CDR3 nucleotides read TGTGCCAGTAGTATCTTTGACAGAGCTTCTTATGGCTACACCTTC.

This clonotype was recorded at least ten times. V and J are TRBV30 and TRBJ1-2; 11 bases line up with TRBD1. This CDR3 contains 13 residues. Germline CDR1 GTSNPN, CDR2 SVGIG (reference sequence). After removal of 5 bases from V and 6 bases from J, the junction contained 5 bases not matched to a gene. This CDR3 is CAWRTGGNDGYTF. The CDR3 bases are TGTGCCTGGCGGACAGGGGGCAATGATGGCTACACCTTC.

In this sample, this clonotype turned up many times. V and J are TRBV5-6 and TRBJ1-2, with unresolved D. V lost 0 bases to trimming and J lost 12 bases, with 12 bases between them. The CDR3 has 12 amino acids. Germline V gene sequence: CDR1 SGHDT, CDR2 YYEEEE. CDR3 region: CASSLAVRAHTF. For the CDR3, the DNA is TGTGCCAGCAGCTTGGCCGTGAGGGCCCACACCTTC.

V usage is TRBV7-2 and J usage is TRBJ2-2; D call uncertain. This CDR3 has 13 residues. Germline loops: CDR1 SGHTA, CDR2 FQGNSA. V was clipped by 4 bases and J by 6 bases, with 9 bases between them. CDR3 in DNA: TGTGCCAGCAGCTCAGGACCTTCCGGGGAGCTGTTTTTT. It codes for CASSSGPSGELFF.